These 23 T cell receptor beta chains share one sample of origin, sequenced in a study of cytomegalovirus exposure and HLA in healthy donors. This PCR relied on a set of 60 Vbeta primers and 13 Jbeta primers. Assay: immunoSEQ multiplex PCR; the TCRdb copy retains only in-frame clones and omits some. The table lists around 170,000 clones, about 81% of them singletons. The specimen sequenced was PBMCs. These receptors all stem from a young woman in good health and CMV-seronegative.

The CDR3 is CASSGGFSGGPFHEQYF. The DNA of the CDR3 is TGTGCCAGCAGCGGAGGATTTAGCGGGGGGCCCTTCCACGAGCAGTACTTC. The chain employs TRBV9 and TRBJ2-7; 10 nucleotides match TRBD2. The CDR3 has 17 residues. Trimming cost V 3 bases and J 5 bases; bases outside gene matches: 14. The germline V gene has CDR1 SGDLS and CDR2 YYNGEE.

The chain recombines TRBV6-1 with TRBJ2-7, with D maybe TRBD1 (6 bases). V was shortened by 5 bases and J by 7 bases, with 18 bases between the two germline ends. Germline CDR1 MNHNS, CDR2 SASEGT. The CDR3 is 14 amino acids. The CDR3: CASSRLQLQGEQYF. CDR3 sequence (DNA): TGTGCCAGCAGTCGCCTACAGCTCCAGGGGGAGCAGTACTTC.

The CDR3 region is CASGDSSTDTQYF. In nucleotides, the CDR3 is TGTGCCTCCGGGGATTCTAGCACAGATACGCAGTATTTT. J is TRBJ2-3 and V is TRBV28, with D possibly TRBD2 on 5 matching bases. V was pared by 11 bases and J by 0 bases, with 12 bases between. Looked up from germline, CDR1 is MDHEN and CDR2 is SYDVKM. The CDR3 sequence is 13 residues long. The full variable domain, in which reference TRBV28 and TRBJ2-3 provide the parts outside the CDR3, is DVKVTQSSRYLVKRTGEKVFLECVQDMDHENMFWYRQDPGLGLRLIYFSYDVKMKEKGDIPEGYSVSREKKERFSLILESASTNQTSMYLCASGDSSTDTQYFGPGTRLTVL.

V gene TRBV6-1 combines with J gene TRBJ2-7; 8 bases are a match to TRBD1. The CDR3 loop spans 12 amino acids. V dropped 4 bases and J dropped 11; count of bases not matched to a gene: 7. From germline, CDR1 is MNHNS and CDR2 SASEGT. The CDR3 DNA reads TGTGCCAGCAGTGCTGACGGACAGGGCAAGTACTTC. This encodes CASSADGQGKYF.

This chain links TRBV7-3 with TRBJ2-1; 13 bases fit TRBD2. The CDR3 length is 16 residues. Germline V gene lookup returns CDR1 SGHTA and CDR2 FQGTGA. Trimming took 3 bases from V and 7 from J; bases not matched to a gene: 6. CDR3 region: CASSFGLAGVENEQFF. In nucleotides, the CDR3 is TGTGCCAGCAGCTTTGGACTAGCGGGAGTCGAGAATGAGCAGTTCTTC.

This rearrangement joins TRBV27 to TRBJ1-1; 8 nucleotides match TRBD1. Per germline, CDR1 MNHEY and CDR2 SMNVEV (reference sequence). V lost 4 bases, J lost 6 bases, and 7 bases stayed unmatched. The CDR3 is 14 amino acids. CDR3 sequence (DNA): TGTGCCAGCAGTTCCAGGGGGCACGATCCTGAAGCTTTCTTT. The encoded protein is CASSSRGHDPEAFF.

The chain combines TRBV6-5 with TRBJ1-1; D unresolved. CDR1 is MNHEY, CDR2 SVGAGI, per germline. The CDR3 runs to 12 residues. V lost 6 bases and J 4 bases, leaving 9 bases between the germline ends. The CDR3 loop reads CASSLPGTEAFF. CDR3 coding DNA: TGTGCCAGCAGCCTACCGGGCACTGAAGCTTTCTTT.

The CDR3 sequence: CASTARGKSTDTQYF. The CDR3 DNA reads as TGTGCCAGCACCGCCCGGGGGAAAAGCACAGATACGCAGTATTTT. V and J are TRBV9 and TRBJ2-3, with D perhaps matching TRBD2 (6 bases). Trimming shortened V by 6 bases and J by 0 bases, and 14 bases separated the two germline ends. Germline V lookup: CDR1 SGDLS, CDR2 YYNGEE. This CDR3 is built from 15 residues. The full variable domain, rest sourced from reference TRBV9 and TRBJ2-3, is DSGVTQTPKHLITATGQRVTLRCSPRSGDLSVYWYQQSLDQGLQFLIQYYNGEERAKGNILERFSAQQFPDLHSELNLSSLELGDSALYFCASTARGKSTDTQYFGPGTRLTVL.

The V and J genes are TRBV5-1 and TRBJ1-3; D might be TRBD1 (5 bases). V was trimmed by 0 bases and J by 0 bases, leaving 10 bases between them. The length of the CDR3 is 16 residues. Germline V CDR1 and CDR2: SGHRS, YFSETQ. CDR3 region: CASSLDWTFSGNTIYF. The CDR3 coding sequence is TGCGCCAGCAGCTTGGATTGGACATTCTCTGGAAACACCATATATTTT.

The J gene is TRBJ2-1, the V gene TRBV19; D is unclear. The germline V and J ends were trimmed by 3 bases and 2 bases, with 5 bases remaining between them. CDR3 length: 13 amino acids. CDR1 and CDR2 (germline): LNHDA, SQIVND (reference sequence). This CDR3 is CASSISAYNEQFF. As DNA, the CDR3 is TGTGCCAGTAGTATTTCCGCCTACAATGAGCAGTTCTTC. Supplemented by reference TRBV19 and TRBJ2-1, the full variable domain reads DGGITQSPKYLFRKEGQNVTLSCEQNLNHDAMYWYRQDPGQGLRLIYYSQIVNDFQKGDIAEGYSVSREKKESFPLTVTSAQKNPTAFYLCASSISAYNEQFFGPGTRLTVL.

The rearrangement joins TRBV6-5 to TRBJ2-3, with D possibly TRBD2 on 5 matching bases. Germline CDR1 is MNHEY and CDR2 is SVGAGI. The CDR3 spans 11 residues. V lost 5 bases to trimming and J lost 9 bases, with 9 bases between them. As DNA, the CDR3 is TGTGCCAGCAGTGGTCGAGGGACGCAGTATTTT. Translated: CASSGRGTQYF.

Written as DNA, the CDR3 is TGCGCCAGCAGCCAAGATGGGACTAGCGGGCACACCGGGGAGCTGTTTTTT. Amino acid sequence: CASSQDGTSGHTGELFF. The chain combines TRBV4-1 with TRBJ2-2; 12 nucleotides align to TRBD2. Germline CDR1 MGHRA, CDR2 YSYEKL. J lost 3 bases, V lost 0 bases, and 2 bases had no gene match. The CDR3 runs to 17 residues.

The chain links TRBV15 to TRBJ1-5; 7 bases fit TRBD1. The CDR3 has 15 amino acids. J gave up 0 bases and V 3 bases, and 2 bases lay outside the gene matches. Germline V gene data show CDR1 as LNHNV and CDR2 as YYDKDF (reference sequence). CDR3 nucleotide sequence: TGTGCCACCAGCAGGGGACAGTATAGCAATCAGCCCCAGCATTTT. Translation gives CATSRGQYSNQPQHF.

Worth noting for this clone: Other nucleotide sequences in the sample specify the same CDR3. The chain joins TRBV28 to TRBJ1-5; 9 bases match TRBD1. This CDR3 region has 14 residues. V was clipped by 5 bases and J by 4 bases; unmatched bases: 3. Germline assignment: CDR1 MDHEN and CDR2 SYDVKM. CDR3 sequence reads: CASSPGQGNQPQHF. DNA of the CDR3: TGTGCCAGCAGTCCGGGACAGGGTAATCAGCCCCAGCATTTT.

V gene TRBV2 combines with J gene TRBJ1-2, with D unclear. This CDR3 has 17 residues. The V and J ends lost 3 bases and 4 bases respectively, with 21 bases between them. Germline lookup yields CDR1 SNHLY and CDR2 FYNNEI. The CDR3 DNA reads as TGTGCCAGCAGTGATGGGCCTCCATCGAACGCCGGCTATGGCTACACCTTC. Translated, it gives CASSDGPPSNAGYGYTF.

This clone was seen once. Other DNA sequences within the sample encode an identical CDR3. The gene calls are TRBV5-4 and TRBJ2-5; D possibly corresponds to TRBD2 (6 bases). V was pared by 0 bases and J by 1 base, with 10 bases between. In germline, CDR1 is SGHNT, CDR2 YYREEE (reference sequence). The CDR3 contains 15 residues. The CDR3 DNA reads as TGTGCCAGCAGCTTGGCCGGGGGTCTCCAAGAGACCCAGTACTTC. It translates to CASSLAGGLQETQYF.

In its sample, this clone was seen once. J is TRBJ1-2 and V is TRBV25-1, with D possibly matching TRBD1 (5 bases). CDR1 and CDR2 (germline): MGHDK, SYGVNS. The CDR3 length is 18 residues. V lost 2 bases and J 0 bases, leaving 19 bases between the germline ends. Written as DNA, the CDR3 is TGTGCCAGCAGTGAACATTTCTATGCAGGGAACACTAACTATGGCTACACCTTC. It codes for CASSEHFYAGNTNYGYTF.

Here the CDR3 reads CASSLGDRVVTDTQYF. In DNA form, the CDR3 reads TGCGCCAGCAGCTTGGGCGACAGGGTAGTAACAGATACGCAGTATTTT. The rearrangement links TRBV5-1 to TRBJ2-3, with 7 nucleotides matching TRBD1. J gave up 3 bases and V 0 bases, and 7 bases lay outside the gene matches. The V gene's germline CDR1 is SGHRS and CDR2 YFSETQ. The CDR3 sequence is 16 residues long.

The CDR3 sequence: CASSPGGGRNYGYTF. The DNA for the CDR3 is TGTGCCAGCAGCCCGGGAGGGGGGAGAAACTATGGCTACACCTTC. The chain is built from TRBV7-3 and TRBJ1-2; D is perhaps TRBD1 (6 bases). The germline V gene has CDR1 SGHTA and CDR2 FQGTGA. The V and J ends lost 5 bases and 2 bases respectively, with 15 bases between them. This CDR3 comprises 15 residues. The full variable domain, in which reference TRBV7-3 and TRBJ1-2 provide the parts outside the CDR3, is GAGVSQTPSNKVTEKGKYVELRCDPISGHTALYWYRQSLGQGPEFLIYFQGTGAADDSGLPNDRFFAVRPEGSVSTLKIQRTERGDSAVYLCASSPGGGRNYGYTFGSGTRLTVV.

The chain is built from TRBV29-1 and TRBJ1-5, with TRBD1 matching 10 bases. V shed 5 bases and J 6 bases; nucleotides not matched to a gene: 7. The germline gives CDR1 SQVTM, CDR2 ANQGSEA. The CDR3 covers 14 residues. This CDR3 is CSVRQGAPGQPQHF. In DNA form, the CDR3 reads TGCAGCGTTAGACAGGGGGCCCCAGGTCAGCCCCAGCATTTT.

This clone was counted a single time. The chain joins TRBV19 to TRBJ2-7; 7 positions agree with TRBD1. This CDR3 contains 14 residues. Germline lookup yields CDR1 LNHDA and CDR2 SQIVND (reference sequence). V trimming: 4 bases; J trimming: 0 bases; junction bases outside the gene matches: 3. DNA for the CDR3: TGTGCCAGTAGTACGGGACAGAGCTCCTACGAGCAGTACTTC. Amino acid sequence: CASSTGQSSYEQYF. Full variable domain (missing parts from reference TRBV19 and TRBJ2-7): DGGITQSPKYLFRKEGQNVTLSCEQNLNHDAMYWYRQDPGQGLRLIYYSQIVNDFQKGDIAEGYSVSREKKESFPLTVTSAQKNPTAFYLCASSTGQSSYEQYFGPGTRLTVT.

V gene TRBV5-1 combines with J gene TRBJ2-1, with D maybe TRBD1 (6 bases). From germline, CDR1 is SGHRS and CDR2 YFSETQ. This CDR3 is built from 15 residues. Trimming cost V 7 bases and J 1 base, with 15 bases left between them. Here the CDR3 DNA reads TGCGCCAGCCAAGCTTGGCAGGGGTCCTACAATGAGCAGTTCTTC. This encodes CASQAWQGSYNEQFF.

The rearrangement joins TRBV7-9 to TRBJ2-3; 8 bases line up with TRBD2. Germline lookup yields CDR1 SEHNR and CDR2 FQNEAQ (reference sequence). J was trimmed by 4 bases and V by 0 bases; bases with no gene match: 3. This CDR3 comprises 15 residues. In nucleotides, the CDR3 is TGTGCCAGCAGCTTAGCTAGCGGGGAGTCAGATACGCAGTATTTT. It codes for CASSLASGESDTQYF.